Presented here are 2 T cell receptor beta chains from one specimen sequenced in a study of cytomegalovirus exposure and HLA in healthy donors. The study ran its PCR with 60 Vbeta and 13 Jbeta primers. Clones were sequenced by immunoSEQ multiplex PCR, and TCRdb holds only the in-frame ones, with some missing. The sample shows 130,000 to 150,000 clones, 79% of them seen only once. Sequenced material: PBMCs. The receptors originated from a woman aged 35 to 49 in good health and CMV-seropositive.

The chain links TRBV10-1 to TRBJ2-7, with 12 bases lining up with TRBD2. This CDR3 has 16 residues. With 0 bases clipped from V and 1 base from J, the junction kept 1 base outside the gene matches. The germline V gene encodes CDR1 WNHNN and CDR2 SYGVQD (reference sequence). The DNA of the CDR3 is TGCGCCAGCAGTGAGTCGACTAGCGGGGGATCCTACGAGCAGTACTTC. Translated, it gives CASSESTSGGSYEQYF.

This clone was seen a few times. The genes are TRBV28 and TRBJ2-7, with D possibly being TRBD2 (6 bases). Trimming left V 7 bases short and J 5 bases short, with 18 bases between. The CDR3 spans 14 residues. Germline V CDR1 and CDR2: MDHEN, SYDVKM. The CDR3 DNA reads TGTGCCAGCAAACCCCGGGGGAGAGGGAACGAGCAGTACTTC. This codes for CASKPRGRGNEQYF. Together with reference TRBV28 and TRBJ2-7, the CDR3 gives the full variable domain: DVKVTQSSRYLVKRTGEKVFLECVQDMDHENMFWYRQDPGLGLRLIYFSYDVKMKEKGDIPEGYSVSREKKERFSLILESASTNQTSMYLCASKPRGRGNEQYFGPGTRLTVT.